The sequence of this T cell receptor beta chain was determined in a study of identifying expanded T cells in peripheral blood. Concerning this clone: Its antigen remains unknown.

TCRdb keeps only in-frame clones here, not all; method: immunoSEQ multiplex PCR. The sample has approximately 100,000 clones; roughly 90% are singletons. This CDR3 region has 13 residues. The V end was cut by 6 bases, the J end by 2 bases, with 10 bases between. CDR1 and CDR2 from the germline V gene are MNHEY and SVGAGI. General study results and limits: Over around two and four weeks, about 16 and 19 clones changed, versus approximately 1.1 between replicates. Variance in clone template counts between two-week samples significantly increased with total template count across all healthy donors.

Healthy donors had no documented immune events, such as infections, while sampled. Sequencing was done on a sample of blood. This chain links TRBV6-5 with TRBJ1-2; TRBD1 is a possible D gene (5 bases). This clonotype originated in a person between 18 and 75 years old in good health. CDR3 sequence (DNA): TGTGCCAGCAGCCGTGACAGAAACTATGGCTACACCTTC. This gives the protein CASSRDRNYGYTF.